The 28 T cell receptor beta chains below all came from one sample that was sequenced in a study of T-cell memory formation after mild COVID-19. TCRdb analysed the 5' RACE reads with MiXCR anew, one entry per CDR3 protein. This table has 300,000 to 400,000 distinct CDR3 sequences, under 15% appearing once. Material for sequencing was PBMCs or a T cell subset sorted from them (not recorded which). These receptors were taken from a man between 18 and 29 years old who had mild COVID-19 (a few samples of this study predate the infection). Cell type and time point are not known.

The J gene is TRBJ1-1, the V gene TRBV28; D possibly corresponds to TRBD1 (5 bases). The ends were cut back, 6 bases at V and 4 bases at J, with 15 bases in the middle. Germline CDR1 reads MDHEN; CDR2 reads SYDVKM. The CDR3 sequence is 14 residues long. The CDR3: CASRWGGARTEAFF. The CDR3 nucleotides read TGTGCCAGCAGATGGGGAGGGGCCCGCACTGAAGCTTTCTTT.

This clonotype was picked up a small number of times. The CDR3: CASSEGGRGETQYF. Written as DNA, the CDR3 is TGCGCCAGCAGTGAAGGAGGGAGAGGAGAGACCCAGTACTTC. The V call is TRBV10-2, the J call TRBJ2-5; a possible D gene is TRBD2 (6 bases). CDR3 length: 14 amino acids. V shed 3 bases and J shed 4 bases, with 12 bases lying between them. Germline V gene data show CDR1 as WSHSY and CDR2 as SAAADI.

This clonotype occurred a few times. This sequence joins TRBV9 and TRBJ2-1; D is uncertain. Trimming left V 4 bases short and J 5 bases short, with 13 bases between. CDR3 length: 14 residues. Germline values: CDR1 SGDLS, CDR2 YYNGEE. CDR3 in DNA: TGTGCCAGCAGCCCAAGGGTAGGGAACAATGAGCAGTTCTTC. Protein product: CASSPRVGNNEQFF.

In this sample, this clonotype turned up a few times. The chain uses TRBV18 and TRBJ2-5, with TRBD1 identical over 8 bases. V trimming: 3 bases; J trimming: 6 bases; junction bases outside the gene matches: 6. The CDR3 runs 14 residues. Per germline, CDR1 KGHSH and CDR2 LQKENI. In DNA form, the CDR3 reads TGTGCCAGCTCACCCGGACAGGGTCGGCAGACCCAGTACTTC. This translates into CASSPGQGRQTQYF.

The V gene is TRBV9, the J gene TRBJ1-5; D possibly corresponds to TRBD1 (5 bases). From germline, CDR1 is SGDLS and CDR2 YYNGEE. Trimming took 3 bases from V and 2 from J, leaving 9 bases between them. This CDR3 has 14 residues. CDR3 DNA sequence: TGTGCCAGCAGCGCGACAGATGGCAATCAGCCCCAGCATTTT. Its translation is CASSATDGNQPQHF.

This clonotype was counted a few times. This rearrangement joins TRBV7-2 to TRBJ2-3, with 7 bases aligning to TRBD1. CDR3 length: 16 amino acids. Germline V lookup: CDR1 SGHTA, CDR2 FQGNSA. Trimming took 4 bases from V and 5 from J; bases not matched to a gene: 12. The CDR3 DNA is TGTGCCAGCAGCTGGGGGCGTCAGGGGGTTGGAGATACGCAGTATTTT. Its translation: CASSWGRQGVGDTQYF.

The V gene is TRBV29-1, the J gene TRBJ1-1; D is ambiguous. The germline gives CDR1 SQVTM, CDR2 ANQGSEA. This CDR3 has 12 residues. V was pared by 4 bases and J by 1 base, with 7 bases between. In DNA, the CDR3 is TGCAGCGTTGTTCGCCGGAACACTGAAGCTTTCTTT. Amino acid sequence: CSVVRRNTEAFF.

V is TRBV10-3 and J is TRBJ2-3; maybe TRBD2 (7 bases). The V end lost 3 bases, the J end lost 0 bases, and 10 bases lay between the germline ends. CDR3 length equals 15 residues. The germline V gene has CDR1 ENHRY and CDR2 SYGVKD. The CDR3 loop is CAISDRGASTDTQYF. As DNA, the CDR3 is TGTGCCATCAGTGATCGGGGGGCCAGCACAGATACGCAGTATTTT.

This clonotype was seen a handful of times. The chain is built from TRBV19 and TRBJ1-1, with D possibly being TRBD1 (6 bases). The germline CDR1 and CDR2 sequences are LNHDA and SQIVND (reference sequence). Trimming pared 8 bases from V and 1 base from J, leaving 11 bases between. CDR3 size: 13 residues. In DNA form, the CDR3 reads TGTGCCAGTGGCGGCAGGGGGAACACTGAAGCTTTCTTT. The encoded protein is CASGGRGNTEAFF.

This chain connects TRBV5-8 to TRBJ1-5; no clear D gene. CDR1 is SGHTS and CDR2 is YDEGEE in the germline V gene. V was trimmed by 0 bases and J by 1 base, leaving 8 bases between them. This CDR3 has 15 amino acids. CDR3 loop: CASSLGALSNQPQHF. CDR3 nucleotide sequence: TGTGCCAGCAGCTTGGGGGCCTTAAGCAATCAGCCCCAGCATTTT.

This chain's CDR3 is CASIQRGFTGELFF. The CDR3 DNA reads as TGTGCCAGCATACAGCGGGGGTTCACCGGGGAGCTGTTTTTT. The J gene is TRBJ2-2, the V gene TRBV12-3 or TRBV12-4; 8 bases are shared with TRBD2. CDR3 size: 14 residues. With 7 bases clipped from V and 4 bases from J, the junction kept 5 bases outside the gene matches.

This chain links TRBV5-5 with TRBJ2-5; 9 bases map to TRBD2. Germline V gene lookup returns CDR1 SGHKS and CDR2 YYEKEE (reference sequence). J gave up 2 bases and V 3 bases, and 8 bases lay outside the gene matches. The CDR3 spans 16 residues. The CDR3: CASSYPLAGSQETQYF. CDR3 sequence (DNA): TGTGCCAGCAGCTATCCCCTAGCGGGGTCACAAGAGACCCAGTACTTC.

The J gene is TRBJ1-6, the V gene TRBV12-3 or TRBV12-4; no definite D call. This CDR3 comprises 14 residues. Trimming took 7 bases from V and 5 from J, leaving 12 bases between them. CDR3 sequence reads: CASTPTAHNSPLHF. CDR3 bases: TGTGCCAGCACTCCGACCGCACATAATTCACCCCTCCACTTT.

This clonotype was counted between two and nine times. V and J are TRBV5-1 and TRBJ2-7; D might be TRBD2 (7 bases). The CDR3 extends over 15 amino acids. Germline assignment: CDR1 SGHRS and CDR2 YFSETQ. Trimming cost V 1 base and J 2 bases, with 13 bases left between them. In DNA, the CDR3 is TGCGCCAGCAGCTTGTACGGGGGGCTCCCCTACGAGCAGTACGTC. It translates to CASSLYGGLPYEQYV.

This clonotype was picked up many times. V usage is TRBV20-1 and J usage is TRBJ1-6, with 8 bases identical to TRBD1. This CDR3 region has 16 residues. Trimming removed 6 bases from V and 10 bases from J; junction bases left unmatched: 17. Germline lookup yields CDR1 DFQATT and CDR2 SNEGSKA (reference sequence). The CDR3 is CSAFSRQGMSWSPLHF. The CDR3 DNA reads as TGCAGTGCCTTTTCCCGACAGGGGATGAGTTGGTCACCCCTCCACTTT.

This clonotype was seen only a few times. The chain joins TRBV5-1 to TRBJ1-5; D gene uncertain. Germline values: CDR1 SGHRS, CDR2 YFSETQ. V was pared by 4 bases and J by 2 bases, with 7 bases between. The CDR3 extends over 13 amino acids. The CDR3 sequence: CASSPYGNQPQHF. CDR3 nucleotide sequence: TGCGCCAGCAGCCCATACGGCAATCAGCCCCAGCATTTT.

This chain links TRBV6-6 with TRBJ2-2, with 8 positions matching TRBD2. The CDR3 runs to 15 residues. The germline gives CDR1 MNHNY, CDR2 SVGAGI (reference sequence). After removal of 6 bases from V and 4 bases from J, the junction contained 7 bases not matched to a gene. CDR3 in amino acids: CASRTGGASTGELFF. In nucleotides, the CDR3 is TGTGCCAGCAGGACGGGGGGGGCGAGCACCGGGGAGCTGTTTTTT.

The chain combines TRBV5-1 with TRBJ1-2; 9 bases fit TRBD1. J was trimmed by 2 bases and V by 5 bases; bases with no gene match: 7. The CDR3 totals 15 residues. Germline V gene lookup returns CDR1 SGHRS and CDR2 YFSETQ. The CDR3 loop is CASRPLTGGNYGYTF. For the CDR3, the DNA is TGCGCCAGCAGACCCCTGACAGGGGGAAACTATGGCTACACCTTC. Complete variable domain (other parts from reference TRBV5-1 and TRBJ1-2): KAGVTQTPRYLIKTRGQQVTLSCSPISGHRSVSWYQQTPGQGLQFLFEYFSETQRNKGNFPGRFSGRQFSNSRSEMNVSTLELGDSALYLCASRPLTGGNYGYTFGSGTRLTVV.

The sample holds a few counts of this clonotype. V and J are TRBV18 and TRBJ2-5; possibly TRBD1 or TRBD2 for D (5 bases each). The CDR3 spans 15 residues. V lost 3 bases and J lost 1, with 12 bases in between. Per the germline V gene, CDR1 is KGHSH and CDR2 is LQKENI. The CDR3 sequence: CASSPTWDAQETQYF. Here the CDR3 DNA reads TGTGCCAGCTCACCGACCTGGGACGCCCAAGAGACCCAGTACTTC.

For the CDR3, the DNA is TGTGCCACAGGGAGCGGGGTCGGGGAGACCCAGTACTTC. This gives the protein CATGSGVGETQYF. The rearrangement joins TRBV2 to TRBJ2-5; 7 bases are a match to TRBD2. The germline V gene encodes CDR1 SNHLY and CDR2 FYNNEI. V shed 10 bases, J shed 5 bases, and the junction held 10 bases outside the gene matches. This CDR3 is built from 13 residues.

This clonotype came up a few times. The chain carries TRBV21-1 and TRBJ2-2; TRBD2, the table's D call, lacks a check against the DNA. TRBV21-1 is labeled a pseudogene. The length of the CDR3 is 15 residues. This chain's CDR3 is CASSPPDGGPGELFF. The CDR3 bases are TGTGCCAGCAGCCCACCGGACGGAGGCCCCGGGGAGCTGTTTTTT.

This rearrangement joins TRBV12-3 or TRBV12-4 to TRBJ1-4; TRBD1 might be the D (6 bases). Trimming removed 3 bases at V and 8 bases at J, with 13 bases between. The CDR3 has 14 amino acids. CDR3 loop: CASSFQGLEEKLFF. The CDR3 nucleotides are TGTGCCAGCAGTTTTCAGGGGTTGGAAGAAAAACTGTTTTTT.

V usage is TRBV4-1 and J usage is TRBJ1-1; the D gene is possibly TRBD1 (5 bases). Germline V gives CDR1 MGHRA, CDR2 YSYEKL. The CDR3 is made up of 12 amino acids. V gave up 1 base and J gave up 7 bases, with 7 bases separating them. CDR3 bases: TGCGCCAGCAGCCAAGGGGACCTTGAAGCTTTCTTT. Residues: CASSQGDLEAFF.

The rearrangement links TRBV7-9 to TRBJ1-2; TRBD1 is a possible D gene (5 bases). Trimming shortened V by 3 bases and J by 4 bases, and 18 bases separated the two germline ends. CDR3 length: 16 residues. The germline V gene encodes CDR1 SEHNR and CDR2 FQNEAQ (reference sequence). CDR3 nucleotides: TGTGCCAGCAGCTTTTACGGACGACAGTTCGGCTATGGCTACACCTTC. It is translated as CASSFYGRQFGYGYTF.

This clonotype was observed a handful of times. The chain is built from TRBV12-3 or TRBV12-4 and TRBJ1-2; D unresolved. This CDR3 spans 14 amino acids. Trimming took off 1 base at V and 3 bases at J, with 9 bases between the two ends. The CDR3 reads CASSLEAEDYGYTF. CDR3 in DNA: TGTGCCAGCAGTTTAGAGGCAGAAGACTATGGCTACACCTTC.

This CDR3 is CASSTGGTEAFF. CDR3 coding DNA: TGTGCCAGCAGTACAGGAGGCACTGAAGCTTTCTTT. The chain employs TRBV27 and TRBJ1-1; TRBD1 might be the D (5 bases). This CDR3 spans 12 amino acids. V was pared by 5 bases and J by 4 bases, with 8 bases between. Germline CDR1 MNHEY, CDR2 SMNVEV (reference sequence).

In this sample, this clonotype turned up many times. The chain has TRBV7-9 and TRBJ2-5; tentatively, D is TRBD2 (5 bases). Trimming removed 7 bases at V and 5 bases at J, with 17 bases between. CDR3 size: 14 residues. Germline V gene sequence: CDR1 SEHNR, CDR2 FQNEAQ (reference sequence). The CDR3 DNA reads TGTGCCAGCACCTCCCGGAGGACTTCCGAGACCCAGTACTTC. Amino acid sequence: CASTSRRTSETQYF.

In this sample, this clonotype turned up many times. The CDR3 nucleotides read TGCGCCAGCAGCTTGGATGCCGAAAGGCAGCCCCAGCATTTT. It codes for CASSLDAERQPQHF. The chain couples TRBV5-1 to TRBJ1-5; D is uncertain. V was pared by 0 bases and J by 7 bases, with 11 bases between. This CDR3 contains 14 residues. Germline CDR1 is SGHRS and CDR2 is YFSETQ.